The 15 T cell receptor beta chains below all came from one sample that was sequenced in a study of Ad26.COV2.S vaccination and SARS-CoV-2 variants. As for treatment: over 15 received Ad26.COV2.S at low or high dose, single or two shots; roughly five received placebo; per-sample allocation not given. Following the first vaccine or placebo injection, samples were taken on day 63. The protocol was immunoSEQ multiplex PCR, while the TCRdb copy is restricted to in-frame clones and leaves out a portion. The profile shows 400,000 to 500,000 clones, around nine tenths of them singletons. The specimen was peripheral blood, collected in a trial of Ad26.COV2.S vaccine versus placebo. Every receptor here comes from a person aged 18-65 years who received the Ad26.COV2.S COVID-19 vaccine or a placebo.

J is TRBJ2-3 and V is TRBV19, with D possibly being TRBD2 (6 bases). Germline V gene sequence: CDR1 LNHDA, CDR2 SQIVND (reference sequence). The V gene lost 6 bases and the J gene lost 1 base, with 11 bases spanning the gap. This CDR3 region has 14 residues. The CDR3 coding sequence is TGTGCCAGTAGCCCCGGAGGGCGCACAGATACGCAGTATTTT. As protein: CASSPGGRTDTQYF.

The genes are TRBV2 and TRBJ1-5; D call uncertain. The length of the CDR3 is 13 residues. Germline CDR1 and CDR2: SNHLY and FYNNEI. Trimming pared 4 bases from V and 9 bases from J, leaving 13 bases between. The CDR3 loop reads CASSVGRGSPQHF. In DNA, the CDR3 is TGTGCCAGCAGTGTGGGCAGAGGGTCGCCCCAGCATTTT.

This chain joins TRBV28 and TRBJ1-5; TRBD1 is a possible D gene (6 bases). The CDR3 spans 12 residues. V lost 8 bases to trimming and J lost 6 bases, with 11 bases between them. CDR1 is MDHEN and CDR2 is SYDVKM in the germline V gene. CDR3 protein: CASYRGIQPQHF. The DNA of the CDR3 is TGTGCCAGCTATAGGGGGATTCAGCCCCAGCATTTT.

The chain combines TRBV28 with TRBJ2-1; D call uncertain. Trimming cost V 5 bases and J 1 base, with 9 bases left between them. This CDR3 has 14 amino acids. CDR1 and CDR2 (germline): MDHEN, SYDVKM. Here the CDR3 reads CASSPGHSYNEQFF. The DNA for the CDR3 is TGTGCCAGCAGTCCGGGCCATTCCTACAATGAGCAGTTCTTC.

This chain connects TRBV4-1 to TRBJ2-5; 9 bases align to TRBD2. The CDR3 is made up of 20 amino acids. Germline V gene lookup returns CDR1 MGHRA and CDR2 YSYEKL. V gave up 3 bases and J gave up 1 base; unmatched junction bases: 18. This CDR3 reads CASSHDPLSRGGRLQETQYF. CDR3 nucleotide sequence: TGCGCCAGCAGCCACGACCCACTCTCGCGGGGGGGCAGGCTCCAAGAGACCCAGTACTTC.

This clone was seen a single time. In DNA form, the CDR3 reads TGTGCCAGCAGCTTAACGGGGAGCCCGAGATATAATTCACCCCTCCACTTT. It translates to CASSLTGSPRYNSPLHF. The chain is built from TRBV7-3 and TRBJ1-6; D is uncertain. CDR3 length: 17 residues. Germline values: CDR1 SGHTA, CDR2 FQGTGA. V was trimmed by 0 bases and J by 4 bases, leaving 13 bases between them.

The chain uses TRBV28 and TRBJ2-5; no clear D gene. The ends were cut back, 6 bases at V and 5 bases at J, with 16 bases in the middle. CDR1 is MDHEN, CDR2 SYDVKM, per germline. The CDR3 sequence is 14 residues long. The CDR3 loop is CASRHPEPTETQYF. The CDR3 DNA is TGTGCCAGCAGGCACCCCGAGCCTACGGAGACCCAGTACTTC.

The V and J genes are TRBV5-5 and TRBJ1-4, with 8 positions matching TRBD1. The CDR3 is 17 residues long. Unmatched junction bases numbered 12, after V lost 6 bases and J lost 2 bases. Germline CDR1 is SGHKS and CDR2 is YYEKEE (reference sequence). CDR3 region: CASTPGRTGSTNEKLFF. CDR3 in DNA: TGTGCCAGCACCCCAGGCCGGACAGGGAGCACTAATGAAAAACTGTTTTTT.

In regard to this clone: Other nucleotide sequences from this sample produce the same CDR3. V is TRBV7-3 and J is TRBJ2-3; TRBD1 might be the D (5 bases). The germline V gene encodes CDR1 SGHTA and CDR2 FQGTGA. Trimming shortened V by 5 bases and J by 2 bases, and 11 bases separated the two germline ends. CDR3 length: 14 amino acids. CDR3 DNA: TGTGCCAGCAGCCCAGGGTTGGCCACAGATACGCAGTATTTT. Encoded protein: CASSPGLATDTQYF.

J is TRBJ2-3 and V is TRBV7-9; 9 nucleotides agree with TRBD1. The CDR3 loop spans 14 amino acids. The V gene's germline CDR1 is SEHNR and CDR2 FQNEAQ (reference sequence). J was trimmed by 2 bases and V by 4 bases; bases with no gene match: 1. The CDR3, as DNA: TGTGCCAGCAGCTACAGGGGGCACACAGATACGCAGTATTTT. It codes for CASSYRGHTDTQYF.

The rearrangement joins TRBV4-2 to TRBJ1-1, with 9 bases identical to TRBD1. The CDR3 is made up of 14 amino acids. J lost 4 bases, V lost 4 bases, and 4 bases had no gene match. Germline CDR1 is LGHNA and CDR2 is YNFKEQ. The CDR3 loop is CASSRDREGTEAFF. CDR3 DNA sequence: TGTGCCAGCAGCCGGGACAGGGAGGGCACTGAAGCTTTCTTT.

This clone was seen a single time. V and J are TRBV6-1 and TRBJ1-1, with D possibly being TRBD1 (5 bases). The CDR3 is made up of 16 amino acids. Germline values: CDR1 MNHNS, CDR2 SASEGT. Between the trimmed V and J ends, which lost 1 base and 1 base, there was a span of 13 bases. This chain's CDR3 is CASSEVGGQGNTEAFF. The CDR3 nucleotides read TGTGCCAGCAGTGAAGTGGGAGGGCAGGGGAACACTGAAGCTTTCTTT.

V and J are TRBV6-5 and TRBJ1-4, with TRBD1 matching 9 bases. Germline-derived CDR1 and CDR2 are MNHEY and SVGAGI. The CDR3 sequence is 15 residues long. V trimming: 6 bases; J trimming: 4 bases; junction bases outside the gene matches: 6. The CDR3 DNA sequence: TGTGCCAGCAGGCCGGGGACAGGGTATAATGAAAAACTGTTTTTT. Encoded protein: CASRPGTGYNEKLFF.

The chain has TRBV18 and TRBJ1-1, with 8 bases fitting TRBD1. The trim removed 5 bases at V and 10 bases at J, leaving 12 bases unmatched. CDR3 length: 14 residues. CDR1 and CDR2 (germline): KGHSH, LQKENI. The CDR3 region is CASSEQGQALVAFF. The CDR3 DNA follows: TGTGCCAGCTCAGAGCAGGGACAGGCATTAGTAGCTTTCTTT.

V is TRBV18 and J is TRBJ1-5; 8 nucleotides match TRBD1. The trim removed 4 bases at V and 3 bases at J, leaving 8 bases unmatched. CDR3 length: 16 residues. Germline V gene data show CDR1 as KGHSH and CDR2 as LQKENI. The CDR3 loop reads CASSLSSGQVNQPQHF. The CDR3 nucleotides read TGTGCCAGCTCACTCTCCTCGGGACAGGTCAATCAGCCCCAGCATTTT.